The clone carrying this T cell receptor (beta chain) is medium-sized (0.01 to 0.1%). V lost 4 bases to trimming and J lost 3 bases, with 15 bases between them. The CDR3 is 15 amino acids. The germline V gene encodes CDR1 SEHNR and CDR2 FQNEAQ (reference sequence). These data originate in a study of sequential checkpoint blockade in melanoma. Overall study: Randomization was 1:1 between first-line nivolumab→ipilimumab and ipilimumab→nivolumab. Maintenance nivolumab came after either treatment sequence.

Treatment specified: randomized to nivolumab then ipilimumab (arm A) or the reverse (arm B). Patients had received no earlier DNA-damaging chemotherapy. From thawed PBMCs, live CD3+CD8+ cells negative for CD19 and CD56 were sorted. Sequenced by immunoSEQ multiplex PCR; TCRdb stores in-frame clones only, minus some. Of around 11,000 clones listed, around two thirds are singletons. The clonotype was recovered from a human donor with melanoma. The sequences come from CD8+ T cells sorted from blood (inferred from file names), collected from a patient given nivolumab and ipilimumab in sequence. This chain joins TRBV7-9 and TRBJ1-2; D is possibly TRBD1 (5 bases). The chain's CDR3 is CASSSMEGKHYGYTF. The CDR3, as DNA: TGTGCCAGCAGCTCCATGGAGGGGAAGCACTATGGCTACACCTTC.